This TCR beta chain derives from a study of T cell repertoires in cytomegalovirus infection. Overall study context: Public TCR beta signatures marked donors with CMV infection and the matching HLA. Study-level results: Cumulative public TCR beta family frequency identified CMV carriers with the relevant HLA. In two of eight donors, the top clonotype was HLA-C-restricted CMV-specific.

Each CDR3 protein gets one entry after TCRdb re-called the reads with MiXCR. The sample holds 750,000 to 900,000 distinct CDR3 sequences, 25% to 35% seen once. This clonotype was seen ten or more times. Its target is not known. The germline V gene encodes CDR1 SGHVS and CDR2 FNYEAQ. The CDR3 length is 16 residues. V gave up 4 bases and J gave up 5 bases; unmatched junction bases: 12. The source of this sequence is a human donor in good health (CMV status not recorded). Some clones in this sample may be carry-over from other donors' samples. This sequence joins TRBV7-6 and TRBJ1-1; TRBD1 matches 8 bases. The sample in question was cultured CD8+ T cells from PBMCs, obtained from culture after CMV antigen stimulation. CDR3 loop: CASSSDRVLLGTEAFF. CDR3 sequence (DNA): TGTGCCAGCAGCTCGGACAGGGTCTTGTTGGGGACTGAAGCTTTCTTT.